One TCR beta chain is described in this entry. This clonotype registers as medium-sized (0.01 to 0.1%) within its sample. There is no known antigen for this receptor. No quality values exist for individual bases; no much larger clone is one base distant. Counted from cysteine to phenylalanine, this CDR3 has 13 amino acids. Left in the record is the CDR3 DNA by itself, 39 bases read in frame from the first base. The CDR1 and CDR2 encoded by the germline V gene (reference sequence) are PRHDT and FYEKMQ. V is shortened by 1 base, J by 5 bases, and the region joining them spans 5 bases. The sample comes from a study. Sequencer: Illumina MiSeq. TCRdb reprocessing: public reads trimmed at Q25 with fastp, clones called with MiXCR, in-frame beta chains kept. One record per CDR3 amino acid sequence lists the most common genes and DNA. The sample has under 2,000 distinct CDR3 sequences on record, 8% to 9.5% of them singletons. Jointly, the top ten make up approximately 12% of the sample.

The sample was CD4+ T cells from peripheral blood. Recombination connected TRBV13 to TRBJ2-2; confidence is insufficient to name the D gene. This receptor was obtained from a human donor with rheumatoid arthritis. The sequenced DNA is TGTGCCAGCAGCTTAGTGGGAACCGGGGAGCTGTTTTTT. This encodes CASSLVGTGELFF.